These 10 T cell receptor beta chains were all obtained from the same sample, sequenced in a study of radiotherapy plus CTLA-4 blockade in lung cancer. Some clones are missing from TCRdb's copy, which holds only in-frame ones; the method was immunoSEQ multiplex PCR. The table has roughly 97,000 clones, around 79% seen once. The specimen was peripheral blood, collected from a patient treated with radiotherapy plus ipilimumab. Receptors originate from a human donor with non-small cell lung cancer who had a partial response to radiotherapy plus ipilimumab. Some clones in this sample may be carry-over from other donors' samples.

The chain recombines TRBV19 with TRBJ2-5; TRBD2 aligns across 16 bases. Germline trimming cut 4 bases from V and 5 bases from J; bases unmatched to any gene: 13. This CDR3 is 19 amino acids long. Germline values: CDR1 LNHDA, CDR2 SQIVND (reference sequence). CDR3 DNA: TGTGCCAGTAGTACCCTACCGGGACTAGCGGGGGGGTACGCTGAGACCCAGTACTTC. This codes for CASSTLPGLAGGYAETQYF. The variable domain in full, with the rest retrieved from reference TRBV19 and TRBJ2-5, is DGGITQSPKYLFRKEGQNVTLSCEQNLNHDAMYWYRQDPGQGLRLIYYSQIVNDFQKGDIAEGYSVSREKKESFPLTVTSAQKNPTAFYLCASSTLPGLAGGYAETQYFGPGTRLLVL.

The chain recombines TRBV4-1 with TRBJ2-7; TRBD1 matches at 8 bases. The length of the CDR3 is 16 residues. V shed 4 bases and J 2 bases; nucleotides not matched to a gene: 10. Germline V gene data show CDR1 as MGHRA and CDR2 as YSYEKL. The CDR3 region is CASSPQGGQEPYEQYF. The CDR3, as DNA: TGCGCCAGCAGCCCACAGGGGGGACAGGAGCCCTACGAGCAGTACTTC.

This chain links TRBV7-9 with TRBJ2-7; 9 bases are shared with TRBD1. Losses at the gene ends were 1 base for V and 3 bases for J; bases not matched to a gene: 10. CDR3 length: 17 residues. Germline-derived CDR1 and CDR2 are SEHNR and FQNEAQ (reference sequence). The CDR3 sequence: CASSLEGLGQGLYEQYF. The DNA for the CDR3 is TGTGCCAGCAGCTTAGAAGGGCTGGGACAGGGCCTCTACGAGCAGTACTTC.

The chain combines TRBV28 with TRBJ1-6; 7 bases fit TRBD1. This CDR3 is built from 15 residues. Germline CDR1 and CDR2: MDHEN and SYDVKM. Germline trimming cut 2 bases from V and 8 bases from J; bases unmatched to any gene: 6. The CDR3 bases are TGTGCCAGCAGTTTAAGGGGGCGCGTTGATTCACCCCTCCACTTT. Its translation is CASSLRGRVDSPLHF.

The chain is built from TRBV18 and TRBJ2-7; D gene ambiguous. The CDR3 is made up of 12 amino acids. In germline, CDR1 is KGHSH, CDR2 LQKENI. Trimming removed 2 bases from V and 2 bases from J, with 4 bases in between. CDR3 region: CASSPDTYEQYF. DNA for the CDR3: TGTGCCAGCTCACCAGACACCTACGAGCAGTACTTC.

This chain joins TRBV19 and TRBJ2-6; TRBD2 aligns across 7 bases. The germline CDR1 and CDR2 sequences are LNHDA and SQIVND (reference sequence). The CDR3 contains 16 residues. V was pared by 6 bases and J by 0 bases, with 5 bases of the junction left unmatched. CDR3 bases: TGTGCCAGTAGGACGGGGGGTTCCTCTGGGGCCAACGTCCTGACTTTC. As protein: CASRTGGSSGANVLTF.

The chain is built from TRBV25-1 and TRBJ1-4; D is perhaps TRBD1 (6 bases). Trimming stripped 6 bases from V and 3 bases from J, with 11 bases between. CDR1 is MGHDK, CDR2 SYGVNS, per germline. CDR3 length equals 14 residues. The CDR3 reads CASREGGPNEKLFF. The CDR3 region has the DNA TGTGCCAGCAGGGAGGGGGGGCCTAATGAAAAACTGTTTTTT.

This clone showed up just a few times. V usage is TRBV7-2 and J usage is TRBJ1-1, with 7 positions matching TRBD1. V dropped 5 bases and J dropped 1; count of bases not matched to a gene: 10. This CDR3 comprises 16 residues. CDR1 and CDR2 (germline): SGHTA, FQGNSA. Here the CDR3 DNA reads TGTGCCAGCAGCCCAGGGACAGCGAGCTGGAACACTGAAGCTTTCTTT. Translation gives CASSPGTASWNTEAFF.

This chain connects TRBV11-2 to TRBJ1-1; D is undetermined. Trimming shortened V by 0 bases and J by 7 bases, and 15 bases separated the two germline ends. CDR1 and CDR2 from the germline V gene are SGHAT and FQNNGV. This CDR3 has 15 amino acids. For the CDR3, the DNA is TGTGCCAGCAGCTTAGATAATCACCCGAGCGTTGAAGCTTTCTTT. Translation gives CASSLDNHPSVEAFF. The complete variable domain, with remaining parts taken from reference TRBV11-2 and TRBJ1-1, reads EAGVAQSPRYKIIEKRQSVAFWCNPISGHATLYWYQQILGQGPKLLIQFQNNGVVDDSQLPKDRFSAERLKGVDSTLKIQPAKLEDSAVYLCASSLDNHPSVEAFFGQGTRLTVV.

This rearrangement joins TRBV2 to TRBJ1-5, with D unresolved. The germline V and J ends were trimmed by 2 bases and 0 bases, with 5 bases remaining between them. The germline V gene has CDR1 SNHLY and CDR2 FYNNEI. CDR3 size: 14 residues. The CDR3 region is CASSEIYSNQPQHF. The DNA of the CDR3 is TGTGCCAGCAGTGAAATCTATAGCAATCAGCCCCAGCATTTT.